The sequence of this T cell receptor beta chain was determined in a study of OX40 agonist ivuxolimab in advanced cancers. Study details: Treatment of patients was with ivuxolimab, an agonistic anti-OX40 (CD134) antibody. Patients were infused with ivuxolimab every 2 weeks at 0.01 to 10 mg/kg. Findings and caveats of the study: There were also nonresponders showing low normalized T-cell clonal expansion.

A word on this clone: The antigen remains unidentified.

The timepoints at which blood was sampled were baseline, cycle 4 day 1, and cycle 7 day 1. Sequencing used immunoSEQ multiplex PCR; TCRdb keeps in-frame clones, though not all of them. This table has roughly 110,000 clones, 90% appearing once. Germline loops: CDR1 WNHNN, CDR2 SYGVQD (reference sequence). V lost 4 bases, J lost 8 bases, and 9 bases stayed unmatched. The CDR3 has 15 amino acids. This clonotype originated in an adult with an advanced solid tumor such as melanoma, head and neck, liver or kidney cancer. Sample: CD4+ or CD8+ T cells sorted from blood, taken in a trial of the OX40 agonist ivuxolimab. This chain uses TRBV10-1 with TRBJ2-1; TRBD1 agrees at 9 bases. The CDR3 here is CASSAEGTGTDEQFF. DNA of the CDR3: TGCGCCAGCAGTGCGGAGGGGACAGGGACCGATGAGCAGTTCTTC.